This TCR beta chain came from a study of blood T cells in healthy people across ages. Between the trimmed V and J ends, which lost 4 bases and 7 bases, there was a span of 16 bases. Germline assignment: CDR1 SGHTA and CDR2 FQGNSA. The CDR3 sequence is 14 residues long. Through a sample-barcoded 5' primer and a J-beta primer mix, a second PCR was run for roughly 7 to 12 cycles. TCRdb re-analysed the 5' RACE reads in MiXCR, keeping a single row per CDR3 protein. The data hold 1,800,000 or so distinct CDR3 sequences, with around 42% observed a single time. This clonotype was counted a few times. The sequenced sample consisted of blood. This sequence joins TRBV7-2 and TRBJ1-2, with D perhaps matching TRBD1 (5 bases). The sequence derives from a human donor in good health. CDR3 loop: CASSSIEGRGGYTF. As DNA, the CDR3 is TGTGCCAGCAGCTCCATTGAGGGGCGCGGTGGCTACACCTTC.